This T cell receptor beta chain derives from a study of molecular identifiers for immune sequencing clone quantification. Study context: Five portions were made in replicates from RNA of roughly 20,000 or 100,000 naive CD8 cells, and four underwent sequencing.

This CDR3 is built from 14 residues. Germline CDR1 reads SQVTM; CDR2 reads ANQGSEA. Deletions cut 4 bases from V and 0 bases from J, with 10 bases between. The authors sorted naive CD8 T cells as CD8+CD4-CCR7+CD45RA+. Methods described previously were used for bulk TCR libraries, and listed TCR primers were applied. MiXCR, run by TCRdb on the PCR reads, gives a single entry per CDR3 protein. Here the sample spans about 640,000 distinct CDR3 sequences, just under 20% being singletons. This clonotype was seen at least ten times. This clonotype was obtained from a human donor in good health. Some libraries in this study had Jurkat cell RNA spiked in. The rearrangement uses TRBV29-1 and TRBJ1-3; D not resolved. The sample taken for sequencing was naive CD8+ T cells from blood, with Jurkat cell RNA spiked in. The subset was: FACS-sorted CD8+CD4-CCR7+CD45RA+ naive T cells. CDR3 sequence reads: CSVVGENSGNTIYF. The CDR3 DNA sequence: TGCAGCGTTGTCGGTGAAAACTCTGGAAACACCATATATTTT. The full variable domain, completed using reference TRBV29-1 and TRBJ1-3, is SAVISQKPSRDICQRGTSLTIQCQVDSQVTMMFWYRQQPGQSLTLIATANQGSEATYESGFVIDKFPISRPNLTFSTLTVSNMSPEDSSIYLCSVVGENSGNTIYFGEGSWLTVV.